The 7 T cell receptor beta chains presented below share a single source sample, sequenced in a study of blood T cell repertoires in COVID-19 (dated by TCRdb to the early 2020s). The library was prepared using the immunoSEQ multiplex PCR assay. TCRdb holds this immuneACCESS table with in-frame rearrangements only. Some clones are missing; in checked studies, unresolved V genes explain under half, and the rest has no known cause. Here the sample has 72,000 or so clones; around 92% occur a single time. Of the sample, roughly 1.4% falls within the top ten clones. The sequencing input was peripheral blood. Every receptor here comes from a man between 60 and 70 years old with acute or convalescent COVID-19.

The CDR3, as DNA: TGTGCCAGTAGTATTGCAGACACCGGGGAGCTGTTTTTT. Its translation is CASSIADTGELFF. The V gene is TRBV19, the J gene TRBJ2-2; no clear D. The CDR3 has 13 amino acids. The V gene lost 3 bases and the J gene lost 3 bases, with 5 bases spanning the gap. Germline CDR1 and CDR2: LNHDA and SQIVND (reference sequence).

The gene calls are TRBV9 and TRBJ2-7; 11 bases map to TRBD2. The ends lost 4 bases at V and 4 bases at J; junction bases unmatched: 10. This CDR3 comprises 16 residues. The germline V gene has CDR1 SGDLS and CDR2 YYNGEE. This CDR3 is CASSKTLAGGPYEQYF. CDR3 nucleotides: TGTGCCAGCAGCAAAACGCTAGCGGGGGGTCCTTACGAGCAGTACTTC.

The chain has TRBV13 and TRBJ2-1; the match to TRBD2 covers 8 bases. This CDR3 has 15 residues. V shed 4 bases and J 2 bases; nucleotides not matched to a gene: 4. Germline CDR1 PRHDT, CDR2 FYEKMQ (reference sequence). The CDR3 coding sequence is TGTGCCAGCAGCTCGGTGACTAGCGCCTACAATGAGCAGTTCTTC. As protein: CASSSVTSAYNEQFF. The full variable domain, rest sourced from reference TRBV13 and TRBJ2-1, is AAGVIQSPRHLIKEKRETATLKCYPIPRHDTVYWYQQGPGQDPQFLISFYEKMQSDKGSIPDRFSAQQFSDYHSELNMSSLELGDSALYFCASSSVTSAYNEQFFGPGTRLTVL.

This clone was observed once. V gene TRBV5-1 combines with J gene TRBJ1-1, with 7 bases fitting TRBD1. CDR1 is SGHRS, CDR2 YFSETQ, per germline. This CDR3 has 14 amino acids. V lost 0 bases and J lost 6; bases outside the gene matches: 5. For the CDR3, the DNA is TGCGCCAGCAGCTTGGAAGTGACAGGGTCTGAAGCTTTCTTT. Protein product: CASSLEVTGSEAFF.

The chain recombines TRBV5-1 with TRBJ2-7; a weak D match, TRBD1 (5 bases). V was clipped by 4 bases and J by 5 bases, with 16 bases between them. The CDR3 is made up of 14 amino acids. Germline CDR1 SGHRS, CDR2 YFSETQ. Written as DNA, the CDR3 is TGCGCCAGCAGCACCGGACAAGGTTCCCACGAGCAGTACTTC. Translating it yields CASSTGQGSHEQYF.

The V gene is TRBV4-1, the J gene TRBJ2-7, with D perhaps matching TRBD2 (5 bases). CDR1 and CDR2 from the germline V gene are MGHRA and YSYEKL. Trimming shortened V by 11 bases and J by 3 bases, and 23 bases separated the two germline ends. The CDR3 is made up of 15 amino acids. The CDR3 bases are TGCGCCTTCAAGCCTGGATTTGGTGCGGGCTACGAGCAGTACTTC. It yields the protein CAFKPGFGAGYEQYF.

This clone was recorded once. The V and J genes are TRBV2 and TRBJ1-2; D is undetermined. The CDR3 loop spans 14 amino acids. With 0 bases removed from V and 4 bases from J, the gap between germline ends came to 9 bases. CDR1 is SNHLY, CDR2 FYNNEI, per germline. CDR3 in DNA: TGTGCCAGCAGTGAAGCTTCTCAGTTCTATGGCTACACCTTC. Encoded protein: CASSEASQFYGYTF. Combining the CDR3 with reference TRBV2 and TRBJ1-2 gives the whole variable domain EPEVTQTPSHQVTQMGQEVILRCVPISNHLYFYWYRQILGQKVEFLVSFYNNEISEKSEIFDDQFSVERPDGSNFTLKIRSTKLEDSAMYFCASSEASQFYGYTFGSGTRLTVV.